This T cell receptor (beta chain) was sequenced in a study of CXCR3-negative and CXCR3-positive naive CD8 T cells. Study-level results: Naive subsets expressed similar surface CD5; TRB CDR3 features served to infer TCR strength.

The TRB cDNA libraries were prepared by 5' RACE with UMI labels. TCRdb reprocessed the 5' RACE reads, with one entry per CDR3 protein and no DNA. The listing records more than 45,000 distinct CDR3 sequences. The CDR3 consists of 14 residues. The germline V gene encodes CDR1 DFQATT and CDR2 SNEGSKA (reference sequence). With regard to this clonotype: No antigen is known for it.

The rearrangement links TRBV20-1 to TRBJ2-3; TCRdb's D gene call, TRBD1, goes unchecked for lack of DNA. The source material was memory CD8+ T cells from blood. The TCR was taken from a human donor in good health. Some clones in this sample may be carry-over from other donors' samples. The CDR3 loop is CSARVRGDTDTQYF.